This entry concerns a single T cell receptor (beta chain). CDR3 length: 17 residues. V lost 6 bases to trimming and J lost 2 bases; unmatched junction nucleotides: 15. Germline V CDR1 and CDR2: SQVTM, ANQGSEA. The data were taken from a study of cytomegalovirus exposure and HLA in healthy donors. PCR was performed using 60 Vbeta and 13 Jbeta primers. Measured with immunoSEQ multiplex PCR; TCRdb has only the in-frame clones, and not every one. The sample holds 150,000 or so clones, around 78% seen once. The chain combines TRBV29-1 with TRBJ2-1; 8 nucleotides match TRBD2. This clonotype was sampled from a man in his forties in good health and CMV-seronegative. The sequenced sample was PBMCs. For the CDR3, the DNA is TGCAGCGTCCACACGTTACGCACAGCGGGGGCCTACAATGAGCAGTTCTTC. Its translation: CSVHTLRTAGAYNEQFF.